A selection of T cell receptor beta chains follows, all from one sample in a study of CD8+CD57+ T cells in acquired aplastic anemia. TCRdb itself ran the reads through MiXCR, one entry per CDR3 protein. The sample lists more than 150,000 distinct CDR3 sequences, around 50% occurring once. The specimen was sorted CD4+, CD8+, or CD8+CD57+ T cells (not recorded which) from PBMCs. These receptors were obtained from a human donor with aplastic anemia. CDR3s include the opening cysteine and the closing phenylalanine or tryptophan. A D gene is named only where the DNA matches it firmly. Size tells how often a clone was seen (once, few, many) or the class of an expanded clone, and some rows leave it out.

TRBV20-1	TRBJ2-1	.	15	.	CSARVEGGSYNEQFF	TGCAGTGCTAGAGTTGAAGGCGGATCCTACAATGAGCAGTTCTTC
TRBV7-8	TRBJ2-7	many	12	.	CASSFSAYEQYF	TGTGCCAGCAGCTTTTCAGCCTACGAGCAGTACTTC
TRBV6-5	TRBJ2-2	many	12	.	CASTLGTGELFF	TGTGCCAGCACCCTCGGAACCGGGGAGCTGTTTTTT
TRBV5-4	TRBJ1-2	.	15	.	CASSLEGSTIYGYTF	TGTGCCAGCAGCTTGGAAGGGTCTACCATCTATGGCTACACCTTC
TRBV2	TRBJ2-2	many	15	TRBD1	CASRPGTGSTGELFF	TGTGCCAGCAGGCCCGGGACAGGGAGCACCGGGGAGCTGTTTTTT
TRBV6-1	TRBJ2-2	many	17	TRBD2	CASIVRGGPANTGELFF	TGTGCCAGCATCGTGCGCGGGGGGCCCGCGAACACCGGGGAGCTGTTTTTT
TRBV19	TRBJ1-5	.	14	.	CASSMGGYEQPQHF	TGTGCCAGTAGCATGGGGGGCTACGAGCAGCCCCAGCATTTT
TRBV19	TRBJ1-5	many	12	.	CASSIFNQPQHF	TGTGCCAGTAGTATCTTCAATCAGCCCCAGCATTTT
TRBV6-5	TRBJ2-7	many	15	.	CASSYGGGQTYEQYF	TGTGCCAGCAGTTACGGTGGAGGACAGACCTACGAGCAGTACTTC
TRBV6-1	TRBJ2-5	.	14	.	CASTKQGLGETQYF	TGTGCCAGCACCAAACAGGGACTGGGAGAGACCCAGTACTTC
TRBV10-3	TRBJ2-5	.	15	.	CAISEVFAGSETQYF	TGTGCCATCAGTGAAGTATTTGCGGGCTCAGAGACCCAGTACTTC
TRBV10-3	TRBJ1-3	.	16	.	CAISEGAAVSGNTIYF	TGTGCCATCAGTGAAGGCGCTGCCGTCTCCGGAAACACCATATATTTT
TRBV6-1	TRBJ1-1	.	12	.	CASMVLNTEAFF	TGTGCCAGCATGGTCCTAAACACTGAAGCTTTCTTT
TRBV7-9	TRBJ2-7	.	12	.	CASSSDIYEQYF	TGTGCCAGCAGCTCCGACATCTACGAGCAGTACTTC
TRBV20-1	TRBJ1-3	.	15	TRBD1	CSANGQASSGNTIYF	TGCAGTGCGAACGGACAGGCAAGTTCAGGAAACACCATATATTTT
TRBV20-1	TRBJ2-1	many	17	.	CSARDTSGAGSYNEQFF	TGCAGTGCTAGGGATACCAGTGGGGCGGGGTCCTACAATGAGCAGTTCTTC
TRBV2	TRBJ1-2	.	16	TRBD1	CASGGGGTGDWYGYTF	TGTGCCAGCGGGGGTGGCGGGACAGGAGATTGGTATGGCTACACCTTC
TRBV29-1	TRBJ2-2	many	12	.	CSGQENTGELFF	TGCAGCGGGCAGGAGAACACCGGGGAGCTGTTTTTT
TRBV20-1	TRBJ2-3	many	14	.	CSARDGARTDTQYF	TGCAGTGCTAGAGATGGGGCTCGCACAGATACGCAGTATTTT
TRBV27	TRBJ1-5	.	13	.	CASSPDFDQPQHF	TGTGCCAGCAGCCCTGATTTTGATCAGCCCCAGCATTTT
TRBV7-9	TRBJ1-2	.	12	.	CASSPGAYGYTF	TGTGCCAGCAGCCCGGGGGCGTATGGCTACACCTTC
TRBV19	TRBJ2-3	.	13	.	CASSSLGGHTQYF	TGTGCCAGTAGTAGCCTCGGGGGTCATACGCAGTATTTT
TRBV7-4	TRBJ2-1	once	14	.	CASSFGGRNNEQFF	TGTGCCAGCAGCTTTGGTGGCAGAAACAATGAGCAGTTCTTC
TRBV19	TRBJ1-2	many	13	.	CASTEGVNYGYTF	TGTGCCAGTACGGAGGGGGTGAACTATGGCTACACCTTC
TRBV2	TRBJ2-1	.	14	.	CASSRDTSYNEQFF	TGTGCCAGCAGTAGGGACACATCCTACAATGAGCAGTTCTTC
TRBV14	TRBJ2-3	many	13	.	CASSIQGTDTQYF	TGTGCCAGCAGCATTCAGGGCACAGATACGCAGTATTTT
TRBV7-1	TRBJ2-3	.	19	TRBD2	CASSSMAGGFSSSTDTQYF	TGTGCCAGCAGCTCCATGGCGGGGGGGTTTTCATCTAGCACAGATACGCAGTATTTT
TRBV14	TRBJ1-1	many	9	.	CASSRQAFF	TGTGCCAGCAGTCGCCAAGCTTTCTTT
TRBV12-3/TRBV12-4	TRBJ1-1	.	15	.	CASSPPYRQATEAFF	TGTGCCAGCAGTCCACCGTATCGACAGGCGACTGAAGCTTTCTTT
TRBV7-9	TRBJ2-7	few	11	.	CASSFTYEQYF	TGTGCCAGCAGCTTTACCTACGAGCAGTACTTC
TRBV20-1	TRBJ2-7	.	13	.	CSANLQGYYEQYF	TGCAGTGCTAATTTACAGGGTTATTACGAGCAGTACTTC
TRBV9	TRBJ2-1	many	12	.	CASSVVNNEQFF	TGTGCCAGCAGCGTAGTGAACAATGAGCAGTTCTTC
TRBV20-1	TRBJ2-1	.	15	TRBD1	CSARADRVFYNEQFF	TGCAGTGCTAGAGCAGACAGGGTTTTCTACAATGAGCAGTTCTTC
TRBV29-1	TRBJ1-2	.	11	TRBD1	CSVGTGQGYTF	TGCAGCGTTGGGACAGGGCAGGGCTACACCTTC
TRBV19	TRBJ2-3	many	14	.	CASKAGDVTDTQYF	TGTGCCAGTAAGGCAGGCGACGTCACAGATACGCAGTATTTT
TRBV20-1	TRBJ2-1	many	15	TRBD2	CSAYGSSGGLNEQFF	TGCAGTGCCTATGGGTCTAGCGGGGGTCTCAATGAGCAGTTCTTC
TRBV20-1	TRBJ2-7	many	13	TRBD1	CSAIQDRVYEQYF	TGCAGTGCTATCCAAGACAGGGTCTACGAGCAGTACTTC
TRBV6-6	TRBJ1-1	many	14	.	CASSYGQGYTEAFF	TGTGCCAGCAGTTACGGGCAGGGGTACACTGAAGCTTTCTTT
TRBV12-5	TRBJ2-5	many	11	.	CASGFIETQYF	TGTGCTAGTGGTTTCATAGAGACCCAGTACTTC
TRBV5-5	TRBJ1-5	.	16	TRBD1	CASSLGQGLSNQPQHF	TGTGCCAGCAGCTTAGGACAGGGGCTTAGCAATCAGCCCCAGCATTTT
TRBV30	TRBJ1-4	few	12	.	CAWMRDNEKLFF	TGTGCCTGGATGAGGGACAATGAAAAACTGTTTTTT
TRBV7-2	TRBJ2-3	.	13	.	CASSLVTGGGRNF	TGTGCCAGCAGCTTAGTAACTGGCGGGGGCCGAAATTTT
TRBV6-2/TRBV6-3	TRBJ2-7	.	14	TRBD1	CASSPEGASYEQYF	TGTGCCAGCAGTCCCGAGGGGGCTTCCTACGAGCAGTACTTC
TRBV6-1	TRBJ2-7	.	14	TRBD2	CASFPSGGSYEQYF	TGTGCCAGCTTCCCTAGCGGGGGAAGCTACGAGCAGTACTTC
TRBV2	TRBJ1-3	few	15	TRBD1	CASSTSGGSGNTIYF	TGTGCCAGCAGTACCTCAGGGGGCTCTGGAAACACCATATATTTT
TRBV24-1	TRBJ2-2	.	14	.	CATSATVDTGGLFF	TGTGCCACCAGTGCTACGGTGGACACCGGGGGGCTGTTTTTT
TRBV20-1	TRBJ2-1	.	14	.	CSAREGLVPLGQFF	TGCAGTGCTAGAGAGGGTCTAGTCCCCCTAGGGCAGTTCTTC
TRBV19	TRBJ2-2	.	15	.	CASSIGRLGVGELFF	TGTGCCAGTAGTATAGGGAGATTAGGGGTCGGGGAGCTGTTTTTT
TRBV19	TRBJ1-1	.	12	.	CASSPDTVEAFF	TGTGCCAGTAGTCCGGACACGGTTGAAGCTTTCTTT
TRBV10-1	TRBJ1-5	few	14	TRBD1	CASRGDRVEQPQHF	TGCGCCAGCAGGGGGGACAGGGTGGAGCAGCCCCAGCATTTT
TRBV7-8	TRBJ2-1	.	13	.	CASQRTPGNEQFF	TGTGCCAGTCAGCGTACCCCGGGTAATGAGCAGTTCTTC
TRBV7-7	TRBJ2-3	.	13	.	CASSTADTDTQYF	TGTGCTAGCAGTACAGCCGACACAGATACGCAGTATTTT
TRBV29-1	TRBJ1-1	.	13	.	CSVDYGANTEAFF	TGCAGCGTTGACTACGGGGCCAACACTGAAGCTTTCTTT
TRBV10-3	TRBJ1-1	many	13	.	CAISPAGNTEAFF	TGTGCCATCAGCCCCGCCGGGAACACTGAAGCTTTCTTT